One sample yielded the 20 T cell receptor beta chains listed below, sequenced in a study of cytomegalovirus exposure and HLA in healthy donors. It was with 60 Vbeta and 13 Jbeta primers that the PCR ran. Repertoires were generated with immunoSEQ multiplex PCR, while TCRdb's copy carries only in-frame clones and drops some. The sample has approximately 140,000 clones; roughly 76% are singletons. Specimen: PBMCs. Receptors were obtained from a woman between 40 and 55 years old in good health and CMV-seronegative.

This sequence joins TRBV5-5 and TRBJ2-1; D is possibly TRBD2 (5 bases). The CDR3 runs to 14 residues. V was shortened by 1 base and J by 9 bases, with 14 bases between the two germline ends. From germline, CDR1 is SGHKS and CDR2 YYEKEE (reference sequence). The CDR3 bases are TGTGCCAGCAGCTTGATTCACGGGGTCGGTGAGCAGTTCTTC. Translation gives CASSLIHGVGEQFF.

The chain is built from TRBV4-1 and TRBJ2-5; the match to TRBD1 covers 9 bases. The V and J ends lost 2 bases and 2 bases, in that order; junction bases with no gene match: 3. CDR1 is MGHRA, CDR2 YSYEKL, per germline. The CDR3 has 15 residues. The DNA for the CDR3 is TGCGCCAGCAGCCAACTGACAGGGGGTCAAGAGACCCAGTACTTC. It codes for CASSQLTGGQETQYF.

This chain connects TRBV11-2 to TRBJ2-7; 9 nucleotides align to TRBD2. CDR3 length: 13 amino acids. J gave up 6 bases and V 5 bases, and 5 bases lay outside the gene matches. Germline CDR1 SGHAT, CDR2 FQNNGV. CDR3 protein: CASSIAGGSEQYV. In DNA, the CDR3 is TGTGCCAGCAGCATCGCGGGGGGGAGCGAGCAGTACGTC.

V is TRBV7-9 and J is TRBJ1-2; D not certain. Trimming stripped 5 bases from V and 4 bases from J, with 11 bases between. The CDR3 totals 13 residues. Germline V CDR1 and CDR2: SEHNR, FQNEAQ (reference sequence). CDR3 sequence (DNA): TGTGCCAGCAGCCCCGGATACAGCTATGGCTACACCTTC. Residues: CASSPGYSYGYTF. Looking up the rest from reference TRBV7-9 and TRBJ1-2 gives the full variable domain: DTGVSQNPRHKITKRGQNVTFRCDPISEHNRLYWYRQTLGQGPEFLTYFQNEAQLEKSRLLSDRFSAERPKGSFSTLEIQRTEQGDSAMYLCASSPGYSYGYTFGSGTRLTVV.

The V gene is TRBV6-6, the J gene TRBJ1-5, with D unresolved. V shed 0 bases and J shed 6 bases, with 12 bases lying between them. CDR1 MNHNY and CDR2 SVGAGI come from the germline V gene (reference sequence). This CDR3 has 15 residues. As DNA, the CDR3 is TGTGCCAGCAGTTACTCGAGGGTTGAGAGTCAGCCCCAGCATTTT. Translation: CASSYSRVESQPQHF.

CDR3 loop: CASSQWQASGIYNEQFF. In DNA, the CDR3 is TGCGCCAGCAGCCAATGGCAAGCTAGCGGGATATACAATGAGCAGTTCTTC. V is TRBV4-3 and J is TRBJ2-1, with 9 positions matching TRBD2. The CDR3 is made up of 17 amino acids. Trimming cost V 2 bases and J 4 bases; bases outside gene matches: 9. Germline loops: CDR1 LGHNA, CDR2 YSLEER.

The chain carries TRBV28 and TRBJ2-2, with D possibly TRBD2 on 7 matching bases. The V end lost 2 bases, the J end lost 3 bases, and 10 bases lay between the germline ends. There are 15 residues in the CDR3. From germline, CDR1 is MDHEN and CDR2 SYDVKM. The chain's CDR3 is CASSLRGADTGELFF. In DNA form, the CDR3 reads TGTGCCAGCAGTTTACGGGGGGCGGACACCGGGGAGCTGTTTTTT.

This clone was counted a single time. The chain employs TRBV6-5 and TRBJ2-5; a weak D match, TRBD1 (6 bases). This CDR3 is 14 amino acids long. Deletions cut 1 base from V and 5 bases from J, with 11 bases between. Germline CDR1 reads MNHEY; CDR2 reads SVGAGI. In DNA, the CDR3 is TGTGCCAGCAGTTACTTGGACAGACCGGAGACCCAGTACTTC. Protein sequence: CASSYLDRPETQYF.

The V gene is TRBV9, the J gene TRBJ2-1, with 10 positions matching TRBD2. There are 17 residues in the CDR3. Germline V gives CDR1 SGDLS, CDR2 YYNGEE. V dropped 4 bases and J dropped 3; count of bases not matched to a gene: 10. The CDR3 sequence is CASSPWVAGGSYNEQFF. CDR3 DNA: TGTGCCAGCAGCCCCTGGGTAGCGGGGGGCAGCTACAATGAGCAGTTCTTC.

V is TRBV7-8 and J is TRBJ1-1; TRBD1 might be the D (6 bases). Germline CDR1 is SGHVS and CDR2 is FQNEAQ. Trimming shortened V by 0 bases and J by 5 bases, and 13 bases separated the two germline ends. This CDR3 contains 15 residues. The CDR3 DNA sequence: TGTGCCAGCAGCTTAGCTCCAGGGGTTGTAACTGAAGCTTTCTTT. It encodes CASSLAPGVVTEAFF.

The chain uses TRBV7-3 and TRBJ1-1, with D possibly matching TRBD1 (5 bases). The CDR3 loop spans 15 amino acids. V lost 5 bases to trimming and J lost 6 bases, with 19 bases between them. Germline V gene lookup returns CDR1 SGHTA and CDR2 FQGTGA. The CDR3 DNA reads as TGTGCCAGCAGCCTTTCCAGGGTTGGAGTGTCTGAAGCTTTCTTT. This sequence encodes CASSLSRVGVSEAFF.

CDR3 in DNA: TGTGCCATCAATGACAGGGGTGAGAATTCACCCCTCCACTTT. Translated, it gives CAINDRGENSPLHF. This chain uses TRBV10-3 with TRBJ1-6; 8 bases line up with TRBD1. After removal of 7 bases from V and 7 bases from J, the junction contained 6 bases not matched to a gene. This CDR3 is built from 14 residues. Germline loops: CDR1 ENHRY, CDR2 SYGVKD.

DNA of the CDR3: TGTGCCAGCAGCCGAGGACAGGACTACGAGCAGTACTTC. Translating gives CASSRGQDYEQYF. This chain uses TRBV7-3 with TRBJ2-7; TRBD1 agrees at 7 bases. This CDR3 comprises 13 residues. Germline CDR1 is SGHTA and CDR2 is FQGTGA. J was trimmed by 3 bases and V by 5 bases; bases with no gene match: 4.

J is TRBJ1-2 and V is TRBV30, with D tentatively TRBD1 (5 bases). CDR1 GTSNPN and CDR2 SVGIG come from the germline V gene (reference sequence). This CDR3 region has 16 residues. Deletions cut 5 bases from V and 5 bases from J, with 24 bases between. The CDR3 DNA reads TGTGCCTGGGGAGGGAGACAGCAATCGGGGTTATATGGCTACACCTTC. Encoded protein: CAWGGRQQSGLYGYTF.

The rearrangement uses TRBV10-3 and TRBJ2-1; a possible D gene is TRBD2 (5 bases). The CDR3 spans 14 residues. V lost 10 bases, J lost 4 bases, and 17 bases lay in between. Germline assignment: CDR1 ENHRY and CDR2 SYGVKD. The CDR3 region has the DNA TGTGCCACGTCCGTAAGCGGCCCTTACAATGAGCAGTTCTTC. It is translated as CATSVSGPYNEQFF.

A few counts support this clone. CDR3 loop: CASSRQTGGRAEAFF. The CDR3 bases are TGTGCCAGCTCACGTCAGACAGGGGGCCGTGCTGAAGCTTTCTTT. The chain employs TRBV18 and TRBJ1-1; 10 bases match TRBD1. The CDR3 totals 15 residues. Germline-derived CDR1 and CDR2 are KGHSH and LQKENI. Losses at the gene ends were 4 bases for V and 6 bases for J; bases not matched to a gene: 8. Combining the CDR3 with reference TRBV18 and TRBJ1-1 gives the whole variable domain NAGVMQNPRHLVRRRGQEARLRCSPMKGHSHVYWYRQLPEEGLKFMVYLQKENIIDESGMPKERFSAEFPKEGPSILRIQQVVRGDSAAYFCASSRQTGGRAEAFFGQGTRLTVV.

The CDR3 bases are TGCGCCAGCAGCTTATCCTCCGGGACAGGGATTGGAGAGACCCAGTACTTC. This codes for CASSLSSGTGIGETQYF. This chain connects TRBV5-1 to TRBJ2-5; 9 nucleotides line up with TRBD1. The CDR3 spans 17 residues. V shed 2 bases and J 4 bases; nucleotides not matched to a gene: 12. Germline CDR1 and CDR2: SGHRS and YFSETQ.

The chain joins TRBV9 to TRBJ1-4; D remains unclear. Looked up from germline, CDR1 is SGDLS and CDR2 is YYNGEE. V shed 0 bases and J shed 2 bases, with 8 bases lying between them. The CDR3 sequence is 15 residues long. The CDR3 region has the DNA TGTGCCAGCAGCGTAGCCGCGGGGACTAATGAAAAACTGTTTTTT. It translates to CASSVAAGTNEKLFF.

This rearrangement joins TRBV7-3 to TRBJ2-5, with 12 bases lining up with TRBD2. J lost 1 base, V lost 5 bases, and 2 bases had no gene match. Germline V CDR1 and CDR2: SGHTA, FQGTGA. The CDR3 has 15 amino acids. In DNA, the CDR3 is TGTGCCAGCAGCGTGACTAGCGGGGGCCAAGAGACCCAGTACTTC. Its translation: CASSVTSGGQETQYF.

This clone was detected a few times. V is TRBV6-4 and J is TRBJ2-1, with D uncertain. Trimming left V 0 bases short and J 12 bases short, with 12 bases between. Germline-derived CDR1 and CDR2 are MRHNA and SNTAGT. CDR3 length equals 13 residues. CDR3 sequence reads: CASSDSRGLRQFF. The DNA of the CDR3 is TGTGCCAGCAGTGACTCCCGAGGATTAAGGCAGTTCTTC.